Detailed here is one T cell receptor beta chain. Participant-reported clinical history was the basis for cohort assignment. These data come from a study of blood T cell repertoires in COVID-19. Under the authors' procedure: The assay estimated nucleated cells by amplifying reference gene primers. Sequenced by immunoSEQ multiplex PCR; TCRdb stores in-frame clones only, minus some. That table gives V, J and clone size, and the DNA gave D and trimming. This repertoire shows around 360,000 clones, around 87% found once; its top ten account for approximately 1.9%. The sequenced sample consisted of PBMCs or T cells enriched from blood (not recorded which). The clonotype originates from a man aged 40-49 years in a cohort exposed to, infected with or recovered from COVID-19 (not recorded which).

This chain's CDR3 is CASSLADRGANSPLHF. The DNA for the CDR3 is TGTGCCAGCAGCTTAGCGGACAGGGGCGCTAATTCACCCCTCCACTTT. The gene calls are TRBV7-2 and TRBJ1-6; 9 bases are shared with TRBD1. There are 16 residues in the CDR3. The germline gives CDR1 SGHTA, CDR2 FQGNSA. Germline trimming cut 0 bases from V and 6 bases from J; bases unmatched to any gene: 3.